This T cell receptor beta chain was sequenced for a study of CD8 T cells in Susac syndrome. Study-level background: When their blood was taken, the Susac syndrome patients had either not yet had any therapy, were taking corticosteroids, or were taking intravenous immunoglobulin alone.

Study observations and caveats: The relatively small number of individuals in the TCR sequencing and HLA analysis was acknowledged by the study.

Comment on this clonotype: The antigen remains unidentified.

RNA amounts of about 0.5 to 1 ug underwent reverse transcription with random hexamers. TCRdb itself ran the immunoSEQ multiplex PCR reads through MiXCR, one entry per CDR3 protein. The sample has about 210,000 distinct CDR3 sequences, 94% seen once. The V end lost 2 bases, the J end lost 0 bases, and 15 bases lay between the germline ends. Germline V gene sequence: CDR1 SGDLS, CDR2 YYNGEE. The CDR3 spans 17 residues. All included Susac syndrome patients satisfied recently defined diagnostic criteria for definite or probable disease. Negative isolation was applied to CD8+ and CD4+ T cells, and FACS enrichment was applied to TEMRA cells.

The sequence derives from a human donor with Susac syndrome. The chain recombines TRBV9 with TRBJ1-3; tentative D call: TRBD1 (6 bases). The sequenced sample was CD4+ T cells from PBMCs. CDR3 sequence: CASSVYREPYSGNTIYF. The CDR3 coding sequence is TGTGCCAGCAGCGTTTACAGGGAGCCCTACTCTGGAAACACCATATATTTT.